The 12 T cell receptor beta chains below come from one sample, sequenced in a study of PD-L1 blockade in urothelial cancer. The assay was immunoSEQ multiplex PCR, and TCRdb's table has in-frame clones only and misses some. The sample has 25,000 to 35,000 clones, around 86% seen once. The source was PBMCs, collected around atezolizumab (anti-PD-L1) treatment. The receptors were gathered from a man aged 50 to 59 with urothelial cancer.

The J gene is TRBJ2-2, the V gene TRBV9; 7 bases match TRBD1. The ends lost 0 bases at V and 3 bases at J; junction bases unmatched: 2. Germline values: CDR1 SGDLS, CDR2 YYNGEE. The CDR3 loop spans 15 amino acids. CDR3: CASSVVQGYTGELFF. CDR3 DNA sequence: TGTGCCAGCAGCGTAGTACAGGGGTACACCGGGGAGCTGTTTTTT.

Only a few counts were recorded for this clone. CDR3 amino acids: CASSRDGLASYEQYF. In DNA form, the CDR3 reads TGTGCCAGCAGCCGAGATGGACTAGCGTCCTACGAGCAGTACTTC. J is TRBJ2-7 and V is TRBV7-9; 9 nucleotides agree with TRBD2. CDR1 and CDR2 (germline): SEHNR, FQNEAQ (reference sequence). V shed 5 bases and J 1 base; nucleotides not matched to a gene: 6. This CDR3 contains 15 residues.

This sequence joins TRBV29-1 and TRBJ1-4; 8 nucleotides match TRBD1. V shed 3 bases and J 6 bases; nucleotides not matched to a gene: 3. CDR1 is SQVTM, CDR2 ANQGSEA, per germline. This CDR3 spans 13 amino acids. Here the CDR3 DNA reads TGCAGCGTTGAGTCAGGGGGCGATGAAAAACTGTTTTTT. This gives the protein CSVESGGDEKLFF.

This clone has a single count. This sequence joins TRBV7-9 and TRBJ2-7; D possibly corresponds to TRBD1 (6 bases). Trimming took off 6 bases at V and 6 bases at J, with 24 bases between the two ends. Germline lookup yields CDR1 SEHNR and CDR2 FQNEAQ (reference sequence). The CDR3 runs to 16 residues. DNA for the CDR3: TGTGCCAGCAGTTCCGGCTGGGCAGGGGAGTCGGGCGAGCAGTACTTC. The encoded protein is CASSSGWAGESGEQYF.

A few counts support this clone. The chain employs TRBV4-1 and TRBJ1-5, with a possible D match to TRBD1 (5 bases). V shed 0 bases and J shed 4 bases, with 7 bases lying between them. This CDR3 is built from 14 residues. Germline V lookup: CDR1 MGHRA, CDR2 YSYEKL. Here the CDR3 DNA reads TGCGCCAGCAGCCAAGAGGAGGGGAATCAGCCCCAGCATTTT. Its translation: CASSQEEGNQPQHF.

The CDR3 nucleotides are TGTGCCTGGAGTGGCCACTCCCAAGAGACCCAGTACTTC. This codes for CAWSGHSQETQYF. The V and J genes are TRBV30 and TRBJ2-5; D remains ambiguous. Trimming removed 1 base from V and 1 base from J, with 7 bases in between. CDR1 is GTSNPN, CDR2 SVGIG, per germline (reference sequence). There are 13 residues in the CDR3.

This clone appeared a single time. The CDR3 DNA is TGCGCCAGCAGCTTGACTAGCGGGAATCAAGAGACCCAGTACTTC. It codes for CASSLTSGNQETQYF. This rearrangement joins TRBV5-1 to TRBJ2-5; 10 bases are a match to TRBD2. The CDR3 spans 15 residues. The V gene's germline CDR1 is SGHRS and CDR2 YFSETQ. V was pared by 1 base and J by 2 bases, with 2 bases of the junction left unmatched.

The chain joins TRBV6-5 to TRBJ2-7; 8 nucleotides line up with TRBD1. V shed 5 bases and J 6 bases; nucleotides not matched to a gene: 3. The CDR3 runs 12 residues. Looked up from germline, CDR1 is MNHEY and CDR2 is SVGAGI. CDR3 sequence: CASSPDRGEQYF. Here the CDR3 DNA reads TGTGCCAGCAGTCCTGACAGGGGCGAGCAGTACTTC.

A remark on this clone: One junction end does not reproduce the germline sequence, and a read error may be involved. V and J are TRBV7-7 and TRBJ2-1; 7 positions match TRBD1. The CDR3 consists of 15 residues. The germline V gene encodes CDR1 SSHAT and CDR2 FNYEAQ (reference sequence). The CDR3 region is CASSQDRNKYNEQFF. The CDR3 nucleotides are TGTGCTAGCAGCCAGGACAGGAACAAGTACAATGAGCAGTTCTTC.

The chain combines TRBV28 with TRBJ1-5; no reliable D call. The length of the CDR3 is 12 residues. CDR1 and CDR2 (germline): MDHEN, SYDVKM. V lost 5 bases and J 7 bases, leaving 9 bases between the germline ends. Written as DNA, the CDR3 is TGTGCCAGCAGTGCCCCGGGGCAGCCCCAGCATTTT. Translated: CASSAPGQPQHF.

The chain recombines TRBV10-2 with TRBJ2-3; TRBD2 agrees at 14 bases. CDR1 WSHSY and CDR2 SAAADI come from the germline V gene. This CDR3 contains 16 residues. V gave up 7 bases and J gave up 2 bases; unmatched junction bases: 5. Written as DNA, the CDR3 is TGCGCCAGCACCGGGGGACTAGCGGGGGACACAGATACGCAGTATTTT. Protein: CASTGGLAGDTDTQYF.

The rearrangement links TRBV2 to TRBJ2-7; D may be TRBD1 (6 bases). Trimming pared 6 bases from V and 6 bases from J, leaving 27 bases between. The CDR3 totals 17 residues. Germline V lookup: CDR1 SNHLY, CDR2 FYNNEI. The CDR3 loop is CASRGRGEHPTRGEQYF. The CDR3 bases are TGTGCCAGCAGGGGAAGGGGTGAACACCCGACCAGGGGCGAGCAGTACTTC.